Listed below are T cell receptor beta chains from one sample, sequenced in a study of T cells in Graves' hyperthyroidism and ophthalmopathy. TCRdb ran MiXCR on the multiplex PCR reads and lists one entry per CDR3 protein. The sample yields hundreds of thousands of distinct CDR3 sequences, roughly 15% seen once. The sequenced sample was blood. Receptor source: a woman in her 40s with Graves' ophthalmopathy. Each CDR3 is given with its conserved first and last residue. The D gene is left open where the match is weak. The size field is filled for only some rows; it gives once, few, many or a size class.

CDR3: CASSYTEATEAFF
DNA: TGTGCCAGCAGTTATACAGAGGCCACTGAAGCTTTCTTT
length: 13
J: TRBJ1-1
size: once
V: TRBV6-5
D: .

CDR3: CASSSGQLTISIYGYTF
DNA: TGTGCCAGCAGCTCAGGACAGCTCACCATCTCTATCTATGGCTACACCTTC
length: 17
J: TRBJ1-2
size: .
V: TRBV11-2
D: .

CDR3: CAVGAGQTNLISEAFF
DNA: TGTGCCGTCGGGGCGGGACAGACTAATTTAATTTCTGAAGCTTTCTTT
length: 16
J: TRBJ1-1
size: few
V: TRBV7-6
D: TRBD1

CDR3: CASSTPLFANTGELFF
DNA: TGTGCCAGCAGTACCCCGCTGTTCGCGAACACCGGGGAGCTGTTTTTT
length: 16
J: TRBJ2-2
size: many
V: TRBV28
D: .

CDR3: CATSDLRTGRTDTQYF
DNA: TGTGCCACCAGTGATTTGCGTACGGGCCGCACAGATACGCAGTATTTT
length: 16
J: TRBJ2-3
size: many
V: TRBV24-1
D: .

CDR3: CASSATDFRGITGELFF
DNA: TGTGCCAGCAGCGCAACCGACTTCCGCGGGATCACCGGGGAGCTGTTTTTT
length: 17
J: TRBJ2-2
size: .
V: TRBV9
D: .

CDR3: CASSLGYGNTIYF
DNA: TGTGCCAGCAGTTTGGGGTATGGAAACACCATATATTTT
length: 13
J: TRBJ1-3
size: many
V: TRBV6-5
D: .

CDR3: CASSNGQGAIYEQYF
DNA: TGTGCCAGCAGCAACGGACAGGGGGCTATCTACGAGCAGTACTTC
length: 15
J: TRBJ2-7
size: many
V: TRBV12-3/TRBV12-4
D: TRBD1

CDR3: CASSSSGGKLLPLGNYGYTF
DNA: .
length: 20
J: TRBJ1-2
size: many
V: TRBV6-2/TRBV6-3
D: .

CDR3: CASSLVRWGYEQYF
DNA: TGTGCCAGCAGCTTAGTGCGGTGGGGCTACGAGCAGTACTTC
length: 14
J: TRBJ2-7
size: many
V: TRBV7-2
D: .

CDR3: CSAPQEGVGTDTQYF
DNA: TGCAGTGCTCCCCAGGAAGGCGTAGGCACAGATACGCAGTATTTT
length: 15
J: TRBJ2-3
size: many
V: TRBV20-1
D: .

CDR3: CASSLWQSETQYF
DNA: TGTGCCAGTAGTCTATGGCAGTCTGAGACCCAGTACTTC
length: 13
J: TRBJ2-5
size: many
V: TRBV19
D: .

CDR3: CASSLEGSRGYTF
DNA: TGTGCCAGCAGTTTAGAGGGGTCTCGGGGCTACACCTTC
length: 13
J: TRBJ1-2
size: .
V: TRBV28
D: .

CDR3: CASSSRDRASHGYTF
DNA: TGTGCCAGCAGCAGCCGGGACAGGGCGAGTCATGGCTACACCTTC
length: 15
J: TRBJ1-2
size: .
V: TRBV7-2
D: TRBD1

CDR3: CASSQDWGTYEQYF
DNA: TGTGCCAGCAGCCAAGATTGGGGTACCTACGAGCAGTACTTC
length: 14
J: TRBJ2-7
size: many
V: TRBV4-2
D: .

CDR3: CASSAFDRGRYGYTF
DNA: TGTGCCAGCAGCGCCTTCGACAGGGGTCGGTATGGCTACACCTTC
length: 15
J: TRBJ1-2
size: .
V: TRBV5-8
D: TRBD1

CDR3: CASSPSGGGSVEQYF
DNA: TGTGCCAGCAGCCCCTCCGGAGGGGGATCCGTCGAGCAGTACTTC
length: 15
J: TRBJ2-7
size: many
V: TRBV7-3
D: .

CDR3: CASSPNGVYLTGELFF
DNA: TGTGCCAGCAGCCCTAATGGGGTCTACTTAACCGGGGAGCTGTTTTTT
length: 16
J: TRBJ2-2
size: many
V: TRBV11-2
D: .

CDR3: CASSLRPAGRTEAFF
DNA: TGTGCCAGCAGCTTAAGGCCAGCGGGGCGGACTGAAGCTTTCTTT
length: 15
J: TRBJ1-1
size: many
V: TRBV7-2
D: .

CDR3: CASSSGALWTGELFF
DNA: TGTGCCAGCAGTTCCGGGGCTTTATGGACCGGGGAGCTGTTTTTT
length: 15
J: TRBJ2-2
size: many
V: TRBV27
D: .

CDR3: CASSGPGRLAETQYF
DNA: TGTGCCAGCAGCGGACCGGGACGGCTAGCGGAGACCCAGTACTTC
length: 15
J: TRBJ2-5
size: many
V: TRBV6-5
D: .

CDR3: CASTEGQLREQYF
DNA: TGTGCCAGCACCGAAGGACAGTTACGAGAGCAGTACTTC
length: 13
J: TRBJ2-7
size: .
V: TRBV6-1
D: .

CDR3: CASSVGPSSYEQYF
DNA: TGTGCCAGCAGCGTAGGTCCTTCCTCCTACGAGCAGTACTTC
length: 14
J: TRBJ2-7
size: .
V: TRBV9
D: .

CDR3: CASINGGLAGFYEQYF
DNA: TGTGCCAGCATCAACGGTGGGCTAGCGGGATTCTACGAGCAGTACTTC
length: 16
J: TRBJ2-7
size: many
V: TRBV6-2/TRBV6-3
D: TRBD2

CDR3: CSASGTGGLNQPQHF
DNA: TGCAGTGCTTCCGGGACAGGGGGTCTGAATCAGCCCCAGCATTTT
length: 15
J: TRBJ1-5
size: many
V: TRBV20-1
D: TRBD1

CDR3: CASSPAGNYGYTF
DNA: TGTGCCAGCAGTCCCGCCGGAAACTATGGCTACACCTTC
length: 13
J: TRBJ1-2
size: many
V: TRBV27
D: .

CDR3: CASSQGGQGAAAFF
DNA: TGTGCCAGCAGCCAAGGTGGGCAGGGGGCGGCAGCTTTCTTT
length: 14
J: TRBJ1-1
size: .
V: TRBV3-1
D: TRBD1

CDR3: CASRTVWGDSKYEQYF
DNA: TGTGCCAGCAGAACTGTTTGGGGGGACAGCAAATACGAGCAGTACTTC
length: 16
J: TRBJ2-7
size: many
V: TRBV28
D: .

CDR3: CASSPTTGRYGYTF
DNA: TGTGCCAGCAGTCCTACGACAGGGCGGTATGGCTACACCTTC
length: 14
J: TRBJ1-2
size: many
V: TRBV6-1
D: TRBD1

CDR3: CASKSDNEEGNQPQHF
DNA: TGTGCCAGCAAGTCGGACAATGAGGAGGGCAATCAGCCCCAGCATTTT
length: 16
J: TRBJ1-5
size: many
V: TRBV12-3/TRBV12-4
D: .

CDR3: CASSGLAGQQETQYF
DNA: TGTGCCAGTAGCGGACTAGCGGGCCAACAAGAGACCCAGTACTTC
length: 15
J: TRBJ2-5
size: many
V: TRBV19
D: TRBD2

CDR3: CAWSVGRTSIDTGELFF
DNA: TGTGCCTGGAGTGTAGGGCGGACTAGCATCGACACCGGGGAGCTGTTTTTT
length: 17
J: TRBJ2-2
size: many
V: TRBV30
D: TRBD2

CDR3: CASREFPSYEQYF
DNA: TGTGCCAGCAGAGAGTTCCCGTCCTACGAGCAGTACTTC
length: 13
J: TRBJ2-7
size: .
V: TRBV12-3/TRBV12-4
D: .

CDR3: CASSSIAGGLQETQYF
DNA: TGTGCCAGCAGTTCAATAGCGGGAGGACTCCAAGAGACCCAGTACTTC
length: 16
J: TRBJ2-5
size: .
V: TRBV12-3/TRBV12-4
D: TRBD2

CDR3: CASSLGLTGGSEQYF
DNA: TGTGCCAGCAGTTTGGGGTTGACAGGGGGCAGCGAGCAGTACTTC
length: 15
J: TRBJ2-7
size: .
V: TRBV28
D: TRBD1

CDR3: CASYGQGTEKLFF
DNA: TGTGCCAGCTACGGACAGGGTACTGAAAAACTGTTTTTT
length: 13
J: TRBJ1-4
size: few
V: TRBV12-3/TRBV12-4
D: TRBD1

CDR3: CASSPNGGVDTEAFF
DNA: TGTGCCAGCAGCCCGAACGGGGGGGTCGACACTGAAGCTTTCTTT
length: 15
J: TRBJ1-1
size: .
V: TRBV2
D: .

CDR3: CASNGGDEQYF
DNA: TGTGCCTCAAACGGGGGAGACGAGCAGTACTTC
length: 11
J: TRBJ2-7
size: many
V: TRBV28
D: .

CDR3: CATRMGGTDTQYF
DNA: TGTGCCACCAGGATGGGCGGCACAGATACGCAGTATTTT
length: 13
J: TRBJ2-3
size: .
V: TRBV24-1
D: .

CDR3: CASSPAADIYEQYF
DNA: TGTGCCAGTAGCCCCGCGGCCGACATCTACGAGCAGTACTTC
length: 14
J: TRBJ2-7
size: many
V: TRBV19
D: .

CDR3: CATQWRLNTEAFF
DNA: TGTGCCACCCAATGGCGGTTGAACACTGAAGCTTTCTTT
length: 13
J: TRBJ1-1
size: few
V: TRBV2
D: .

CDR3: CASRTGTGEEYTF
DNA: TGTGCCAGCAGGACCGGGACAGGGGAAGAGTACACCTTC
length: 13
J: TRBJ1-2
size: many
V: TRBV28
D: TRBD1

CDR3: CASSQVGQADTEAFF
DNA: TGCGCCAGCAGCCAAGTCGGGCAGGCGGACACTGAAGCTTTCTTT
length: 15
J: TRBJ1-1
size: many
V: TRBV4-1
D: .

CDR3: CASSHREGGGYTF
DNA: TGTGCCAGCAGCCACAGGGAGGGAGGTGGCTACACCTTC
length: 13
J: TRBJ1-2
size: many
V: TRBV7-8
D: .

CDR3: CASSFNGDSYEQYF
DNA: TGTGCCAGCAGTTTTAACGGAGACTCCTACGAGCAGTACTTC
length: 14
J: TRBJ2-7
size: many
V: TRBV27
D: .

CDR3: CASSYVNTGELFF
DNA: TGTGCCAGCAGTTACGTCAATACCGGGGAGCTGTTTTTT
length: 13
J: TRBJ2-2
size: many
V: TRBV6-2/TRBV6-3
D: .

CDR3: CASSPVAGGPFF
DNA: TGTGCCAGCAGCCCAGTAGCGGGAGGGCCGTTCTTC
length: 12
J: TRBJ2-1
size: many
V: TRBV11-2
D: TRBD2

CDR3: CASSVGGIGGGYTGELFF
DNA: TGTGCCAGCAGCGTAGGGGGGATTGGGGGAGGTTACACCGGGGAGCTGTTTTTT
length: 18
J: TRBJ2-2
size: few
V: TRBV9
D: .

CDR3: CASSSTSGIQYF
DNA: TGTGCCAGCAGCTCGACTAGCGGGATACAGTACTTC
length: 12
J: TRBJ2-4
size: many
V: TRBV6-1
D: TRBD2

CDR3: CASSGLADGETQYF
DNA: TGTGCCAGCAGCGGACTAGCGGACGGGGAGACCCAGTACTTC
length: 14
J: TRBJ2-5
size: .
V: TRBV12-3/TRBV12-4
D: TRBD2

CDR3: CSAKSSTGFETQYF
DNA: TGCAGTGCTAAGTCTAGCACGGGTTTCGAGACCCAGTACTTC
length: 14
J: TRBJ2-5
size: few
V: TRBV20-1
D: .

CDR3: CASSFPWEGNTEAFF
DNA: TGTGCCAGCAGCTTTCCGTGGGAGGGGAACACTGAAGCTTTCTTT
length: 15
J: TRBJ1-1
size: many
V: TRBV11-3
D: .

CDR3: CASSTTGTGSEQYF
DNA: TGTGCCAGCAGCACCACCGGGACAGGGTCCGAGCAGTACTTC
length: 14
J: TRBJ2-7
size: many
V: TRBV7-8
D: TRBD1

CDR3: CASSFGFWVPDSETQYF
DNA: TGTGCCAGCAGCTTCGGTTTTTGGGTTCCGGATTCGGAGACCCAGTACTTC
length: 17
J: TRBJ2-5
size: many
V: TRBV11-2
D: .